This entry concerns a single TCR beta chain. Its antigen is as yet unknown. This sample is part of a study of shared clonotypes between healthy human individuals. V gave up 2 bases and J gave up 0 bases, with 12 bases separating them. The CDR3 runs to 16 residues. Germline V gene lookup returns CDR1 LGHNA and CDR2 YNFKEQ. When replicate PCRs were run on sorted subsets, they used about 220 ng DNA, around 33,000 T cell genomes. Clones were sequenced by immunoSEQ multiplex PCR, and TCRdb holds only the in-frame ones, with some missing. The table shows around 2,000,000 clones, with 85% to 95% occurring only once. Selected positively for CCR7 and CD45RO-negative, naive CD8 cells excluded terminally differentiated effector memory CD45RA+ cells. Findings and caveats of the study: In contrast to clonotypes shared by all four donors, non-shared clonotypes had lower generation probabilities. Across subsets, estimated richness was generally greater for naive than for memory populations. The donor pool, a small one, limited the genetic and exposure-history diversity represented.

This rearrangement joins TRBV4-2 to TRBJ2-3; D tentatively reads TRBD1 or TRBD2 (5 bases each). The receptor was isolated from a man between 18 and 29 years old in good health. Some clones in this sample may be carry-over from other donors' samples. Sequenced input: naive CD8+ T cells from PBMCs. As DNA, the CDR3 is TGTGCCAGCAGCCAACAGGGACCATACAGCACAGATACGCAGTATTTT. Protein: CASSQQGPYSTDTQYF.